This is a list of T cell receptor beta chains from one sample in a study of T cell clusters in autoimmune cytopenias. No DNA is given; TCRdb re-called the multiplex PCR reads and lists each CDR3 protein once. This specimen shows several thousand distinct CDR3 sequences; the ten leading clones hold under 6.5%. Sequences were obtained from peripheral blood. Receptors were obtained from a human donor with an autoimmune cytopenia or autoimmune hepatitis (not recorded which). CDR3s include the opening cysteine and the closing phenylalanine or tryptophan. Not all rows give a size; the values are once, few, many and, for expanded clones, a class.

abundance,j_gene,v_gene,CDR3aa
medium-sized,TRBJ1-4,TRBV12-3/TRBV12-4,CASSLGRGEKLFF
medium-sized,TRBJ2-6,TRBV12-3/TRBV12-4,CASSLLVDRANVLTF
medium-sized,TRBJ2-5,TRBV19,CASSITSQETQYF
-,TRBJ1-1,TRBV6-6,CASTPDRNTEAFF
medium-sized,TRBJ2-3,TRBV12-3/TRBV12-4,CASSFKGMNHYTQYF
medium-sized,TRBJ1-3,TRBV6-5,CASSYSKAGSGNTIYF
-,TRBJ1-1,TRBV12-3/TRBV12-4,CASSDEGPKTEAFF
medium-sized,TRBJ2-7,TRBV15,CATSRGMTAAYF
medium-sized,TRBJ1-3,TRBV5-6,CASSLTAAGNTIYF
medium-sized,TRBJ2-1,TRBV19,CASTGRTSGGRSSYNEQFF
-,TRBJ1-1,TRBV24-1,CATSDLKGSNTEAFF
medium-sized,TRBJ1-6,TRBV5-6,CASSLGSSYNSPLHF
medium-sized,TRBJ2-3,TRBV27,CASSPGDRVGDTQYF
-,TRBJ2-7,TRBV7-9,CASSIVPLGTESYEQYF
-,TRBJ1-2,TRBV7-9,CASSPHRGSHGYTF
medium-sized,TRBJ1-2,TRBV6-5,CASSRGQNYGYTF
medium-sized,TRBJ2-1,TRBV19,CASSRPGQVYNEQFF
medium-sized,TRBJ2-1,TRBV6-1,CASSTTGTGLHEQFF
medium-sized,TRBJ1-2,TRBV12-3/TRBV12-4,CASSPRLRGYTF
-,TRBJ2-7,TRBV6-6,CASSLKDYEQYF
medium-sized,TRBJ2-1,TRBV5-4,CASSLLGEQFF
medium-sized,TRBJ1-1,TRBV27,CASRRQGAAGTEAFF
medium-sized,TRBJ1-6,TRBV19,CASKGDRGNSPLHF
-,TRBJ2-5,TRBV4-3,CASSQEAQRQTQYF